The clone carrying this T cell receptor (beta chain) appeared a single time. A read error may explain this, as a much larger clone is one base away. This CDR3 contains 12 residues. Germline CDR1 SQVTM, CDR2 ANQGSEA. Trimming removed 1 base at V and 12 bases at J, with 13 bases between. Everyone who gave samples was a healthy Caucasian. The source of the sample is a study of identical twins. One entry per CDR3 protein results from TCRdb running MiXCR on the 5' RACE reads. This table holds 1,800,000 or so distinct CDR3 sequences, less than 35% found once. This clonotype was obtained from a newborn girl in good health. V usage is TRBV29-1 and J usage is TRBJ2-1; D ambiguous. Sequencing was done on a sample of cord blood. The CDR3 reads CSVEGTTSGQFF. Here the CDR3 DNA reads TGCAGCGTTGAAGGAACGACTTCGGGGCAGTTCTTC.